These T cell receptor beta chains were read from a single sample in a study of molecular identifiers for immune sequencing clone quantification. TCRdb passed the PCR reads through MiXCR, listing each CDR3 protein once. The sample contains some 97,000 distinct CDR3 sequences, 36% of which appear only once. The sequencing input was naive CD8+ T cells from blood, with Jurkat cell RNA spiked in. The origin of the receptors is a human donor in good health. Some libraries in this study had Jurkat cell RNA spiked in. Both conserved end residues are part of each CDR3. The D gene is left open where the match is weak. Clone size is shown for a subset of rows, as once, few, many or a class of expanded clone.

many	TRBV12-3/TRBV12-4	.	TRBJ2-4	CASSPSAMNIQYF	TGTGCCAGCAGTCCCTCTGCCATGAACATTCAGTACTTC
few	TRBV7-9	TRBD1	TRBJ1-4	CASSPGTGSTNEKLFF	TGTGCCAGCAGCCCTGGGACAGGCTCAACTAATGAAAAACTGTTTTTT
.	TRBV13	.	TRBJ2-7	CASSFGGHYEQYF	TGTGCCAGCAGCTTTGGGGGGCACTACGAGCAGTACTTC
few	TRBV3-1	TRBD2	TRBJ2-4	CASSQVRIAGVEDIQYF	TGTGCCAGCAGCCAAGTGAGAATAGCGGGAGTTGAGGACATTCAGTACTTC
.	TRBV9	TRBD1	TRBJ2-5	CASSVFGQGEETLYF	TGTGCCAGCAGCGTATTCGGACAGGGCGAAGAGACCCTGTACTTC
.	TRBV28	.	TRBJ2-3	CASSPNSGRAAPDTQYF	TGTGCCAGCAGTCCTAATTCGGGCAGGGCGGCCCCAGATACGCAGTATTTT
.	TRBV6-2/TRBV6-3	.	TRBJ1-5	CASSYRRGYGNQPQHF	TGTGCCAGCAGTTACAGACGGGGGTACGGCAATCAGCCCCAGCATTTT
many	TRBV29-1	.	TRBJ2-1	CSVEDRVISNEQFF	TGCAGCGTTGAAGATCGCGTCATTTCCAATGAGCAGTTCTTC
many	TRBV25-1	TRBD1	TRBJ2-7	CASRTGAEQYF	TGTGCCAGCAGAACAGGGGCCGAGCAGTACTTC
.	TRBV7-9	.	TRBJ2-3	CASSSATWDTDTQYF	TGTGCCAGCAGCTCCGCTACCTGGGACACAGATACGCAGTATTTT
.	TRBV4-3	TRBD1	TRBJ2-3	CASSRDRGGDTQYF	TGCGCCAGCAGCCGGGACAGGGGAGGAGATACGCAGTATTTT